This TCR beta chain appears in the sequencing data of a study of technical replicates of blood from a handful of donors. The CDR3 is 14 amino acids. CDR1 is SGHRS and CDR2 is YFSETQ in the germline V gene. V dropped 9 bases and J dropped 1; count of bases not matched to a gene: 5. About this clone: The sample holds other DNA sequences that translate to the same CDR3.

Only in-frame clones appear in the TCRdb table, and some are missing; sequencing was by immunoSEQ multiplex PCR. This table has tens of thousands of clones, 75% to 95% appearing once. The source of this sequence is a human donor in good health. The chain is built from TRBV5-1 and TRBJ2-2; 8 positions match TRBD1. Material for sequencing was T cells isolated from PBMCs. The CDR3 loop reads CATGTGENTGELFF. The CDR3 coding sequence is TGCGCCACGGGGACAGGAGAGAACACCGGGGAGCTGTTTTTT. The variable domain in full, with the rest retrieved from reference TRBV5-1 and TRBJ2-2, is KAGVTQTPRYLIKTRGQQVTLSCSPISGHRSVSWYQQTPGQGLQFLFEYFSETQRNKGNFPGRFSGRQFSNSRSEMNVSTLELGDSALYLCATGTGENTGELFFGEGSRLTVL.